Shown below are 2 T cell receptor beta chains from a single sample sequenced in a study of blood T cell repertoires in COVID-19. Libraries were prepared by immunoSEQ multiplex PCR; TCRdb keeps only in-frame clonotypes and omits some of them. Of some 300,000 clones detected, approximately 88% appear once; the ten largest clones hold approximately 7.2%. Source material: peripheral blood. These receptors all stem from a woman aged 25 to 39 who had recovered from COVID-19.

The chain recombines TRBV19 with TRBJ1-1, with D unclear. Germline CDR1 is LNHDA and CDR2 is SQIVND (reference sequence). With 8 bases removed from V and 2 bases from J, the gap between germline ends came to 12 bases. This CDR3 is built from 13 residues. CDR3 nucleotide sequence: TGTGCCAGTCGTTTTGAGGGTAACACTGAAGCTTTCTTT. It specifies CASRFEGNTEAFF.

This clone was counted once. V and J are TRBV5-1 and TRBJ1-2; the D is unclear. Germline V lookup: CDR1 SGHRS, CDR2 YFSETQ. The CDR3 is made up of 14 amino acids. V lost 4 bases and J 6 bases, leaving 16 bases between the germline ends. The CDR3 nucleotides read TGCGCCAGCAGCCTGGGGTTAGCCCGCGATGGCTACACCTTC. Translating it yields CASSLGLARDGYTF.